This passage covers 22 T cell receptor beta chains from one sample sequenced in a study of T cell repertoires in cytomegalovirus infection. Via MiXCR, TCRdb re-called the reads, giving one row per CDR3 protein. The data hold a few hundred thousand distinct CDR3 sequences, with roughly 10% observed a single time. The specimen sequenced was PBMCs. These TCRs come from a human donor in good health (CMV status not recorded). Some clones in this sample may be carry-over from other donors' samples.

The V call is TRBV4-3, the J call TRBJ2-3; D uncertain. V lost 4 bases and J 1 base, leaving 9 bases between the germline ends. Germline V gene sequence: CDR1 LGHNA, CDR2 YSLEER. The CDR3 covers 14 residues. The CDR3 protein is CASSRQDGTDTQYF. The CDR3 DNA is TGCGCCAGCAGCCGGCAGGACGGCACAGATACGCAGTATTTT.

The V call is TRBV19, the J call TRBJ2-3; D remains ambiguous. V lost 3 bases to trimming and J lost 1 base, with 8 bases between them. The germline V gene encodes CDR1 LNHDA and CDR2 SQIVND (reference sequence). This CDR3 has 14 amino acids. The CDR3 DNA sequence: TGTGCCAGTAGTATGGGCCTCCGCACAGATACGCAGTATTTT. Protein product: CASSMGLRTDTQYF.

The genes are TRBV6-4 and TRBJ2-1; a possible D gene is TRBD1 (6 bases). V dropped 6 bases and J dropped 0 bases, with 18 bases sitting between them. The CDR3 contains 17 residues. Per germline, CDR1 MRHNA and CDR2 SNTAGT. The CDR3 sequence: CASSRNPGQRSYNEQFF. Here the CDR3 DNA reads TGTGCCAGCAGCCGCAACCCCGGACAGCGCTCCTACAATGAGCAGTTCTTC.

This clonotype was counted ten times or more. This chain links TRBV7-2 with TRBJ2-2; D is undetermined. CDR1 SGHTA and CDR2 FQGNSA come from the germline V gene. Trimming shortened V by 1 base and J by 5 bases, and 8 bases separated the two germline ends. This CDR3 is 14 amino acids long. CDR3 protein: CASSLDRITGELFF. The CDR3 DNA reads TGTGCCAGCAGCTTAGATCGAATAACCGGGGAGCTGTTTTTT.

This clonotype occurred many times. The chain carries TRBV7-2 and TRBJ1-4; D unclear. In germline, CDR1 is SGHTA, CDR2 FQGNSA. This CDR3 spans 15 amino acids. Trimming left V 8 bases short and J 2 bases short, with 15 bases between. This CDR3 is CASGQLAATNEKLFF. DNA for the CDR3: TGTGCCAGCGGTCAGCTCGCCGCGACTAATGAAAAACTGTTTTTT.

This clonotype has at least ten counts. The gene calls are TRBV12-3 or TRBV12-4 and TRBJ1-1, with 10 bases matching TRBD1. V gave up 6 bases and J gave up 8 bases; unmatched junction bases: 9. This CDR3 has 14 residues. CDR3 in DNA: TGTGCCAGCAGCAAGAGGGACAGGGGCCTCGAAGCTTTCTTT. Protein: CASSKRDRGLEAFF.

A few counts support this clonotype. V is TRBV20-1 and J is TRBJ1-5; perhaps TRBD1 as D (6 bases). The CDR3 covers 16 residues. The germline V gene encodes CDR1 DFQATT and CDR2 SNEGSKA (reference sequence). The V end lost 0 bases, the J end lost 2 bases, and 14 bases lay between the germline ends. Here the CDR3 reads CSARDSSRGGNQPQHF. CDR3 bases: TGCAGTGCTAGAGATTCGTCCAGGGGTGGCAATCAGCCCCAGCATTTT.

This clonotype was found many times. The CDR3 nucleotides are TGTGCCAGCAGCCAAATAACAGGGAGGAGACTCGCTGAAGCTTTCTTT. It specifies CASSQITGRRLAEAFF. The chain uses TRBV7-9 and TRBJ1-1, with D possibly being TRBD1 (6 bases). V was pared by 5 bases and J by 6 bases, with 22 bases between. CDR1 SEHNR and CDR2 FQNEAQ come from the germline V gene (reference sequence). The CDR3 has 16 amino acids.

This clonotype has a count of ten or more. The CDR3 here is CASSLSRDYEQYF. CDR3 bases: TGTGCCAGCAGCCTCTCCCGGGACTACGAGCAGTACTTC. The chain links TRBV7-6 to TRBJ2-7; weak D call: TRBD2 (5 bases). The length of the CDR3 is 13 residues. The germline CDR1 and CDR2 sequences are SGHVS and FNYEAQ. The V end was cut by 5 bases, the J end by 3 bases, with 11 bases between. Full variable domain (remainder filled in from reference TRBV7-6 and TRBJ2-7): GAGVSQSPRYKVTKRGQDVALRCDPISGHVSLYWYRQALGQGPEFLTYFNYEAQQDKSGLPNDRFSAERPEGSISTLTIQRTEQRDSAMYRCASSLSRDYEQYFGPGTRLTVT.

The table lists this clonotype with many counts. The genes are TRBV6-2 or TRBV6-3 and TRBJ2-4; 8 bases are shared with TRBD1. The germline V gene has CDR1 MNHEY and CDR2 SVGEGT. The junction had 8 bases not matched to a gene; V was cut back by 6 bases and J by 1 base. The CDR3 is 16 residues long. As DNA, the CDR3 is TGTGCCAGCAGCCCGACAGGGGTAGGGGCCAAAAACATTCAGTACTTC. Translation: CASSPTGVGAKNIQYF.

This clonotype came up a few times. The V call is TRBV11-3, the J call TRBJ2-5; 9 bases align to TRBD1. Per the germline V gene, CDR1 is SGHNT and CDR2 is YENEEA. V was pared by 3 bases and J by 5 bases, with 10 bases of the junction left unmatched. The length of the CDR3 is 16 residues. The CDR3 here is CASSFINRGRGETQYF. CDR3 DNA sequence: TGTGCCAGCAGCTTTATCAACAGGGGGCGCGGCGAGACCCAGTACTTC. Together with reference TRBV11-3 and TRBJ2-5, the CDR3 gives the full variable domain: EAGVVQSPRYKIIEKKQPVAFWCNPISGHNTLYWYLQNLGQGPELLIRYENEEAVDDSQLPKDRFSAERLKGVDSTLKIQPAELGDSAVYLCASSFINRGRGETQYFGPGTRLLVL.

This clonotype was picked up many times. The genes are TRBV6-1 and TRBJ1-2; TRBD1 agrees at 7 bases. Trimming took 8 bases from V and 6 from J; bases not matched to a gene: 6. Per germline, CDR1 MNHNS and CDR2 SASEGT. There are 12 residues in the CDR3. CDR3 coding DNA: TGTGCCAGCTCCATTCAGGGGGATGGCTACACCTTC. This sequence encodes CASSIQGDGYTF.

This chain joins TRBV9 and TRBJ2-3, with 7 nucleotides matching TRBD2. CDR1 SGDLS and CDR2 YYNGEE come from the germline V gene. The CDR3 is 19 residues long. The J segment lost 3 bases and the V segment lost 4 bases, leaving 20 bases of the junction unmatched. The CDR3 DNA follows: TGTGCCAGCAGCTACGCCCCGGGGTTTGTGGGAGGGTCGACAGATACGCAGTATTTT. Its protein product is CASSYAPGFVGGSTDTQYF.

Comments on this clonotype: Possible read error: a much larger clone is one base away. The chain uses TRBV11-2 and TRBJ2-1, with D unresolved. This CDR3 is built from 11 residues. Germline V gene lookup returns CDR1 SGHAT and CDR2 FQNNGV. CDR3 sequence reads: CASSLSHEQIF. As DNA, the CDR3 is TGTGCCAGCAGCTTAAGTCATGAGCAGATCTTC.

The chain is built from TRBV19 and TRBJ2-5; D is perhaps TRBD2 (6 bases). The V gene lost 3 bases and the J gene lost 5 bases, with 16 bases spanning the gap. Germline assignment: CDR1 LNHDA and CDR2 SQIVND (reference sequence). This CDR3 contains 15 residues. Here the CDR3 reads CASSIARGGRETQYF. CDR3 bases: TGTGCCAGTAGTATCGCCCGCGGAGGGAGGGAGACCCAGTACTTC.

This clonotype was observed at least ten times. The J gene is TRBJ2-5, the V gene TRBV12-3 or TRBV12-4, with TRBD2 as a possible D gene (7 bases). This CDR3 spans 14 amino acids. V was pared by 8 bases and J by 7 bases, with 20 bases between. As DNA, the CDR3 is TGTGCCAGCTCCCTGGGGGGGCAGCTTGGGACCCAGTACTTC. Its translation: CASSLGGQLGTQYF.

This clonotype has a count of ten or more. This sequence joins TRBV12-3 or TRBV12-4 and TRBJ2-7; 8 bases match TRBD1. The CDR3 has 16 residues. The V segment lost 7 bases and the J segment 2 bases; nucleotides outside the gene matches: 13. Written as DNA, the CDR3 is TGTGCCAGCATCGGACAGGGTTATACGGATCCCTACGAGCAGTACTTC. Translation: CASIGQGYTDPYEQYF.

This clonotype occurred many times. The chain links TRBV6-2 or TRBV6-3 to TRBJ2-6; 11 positions match TRBD1. Trimming removed 6 bases from V and 4 bases from J; junction bases left unmatched: 8. Germline V gene sequence: CDR1 MNHEY, CDR2 SVGEGT. This CDR3 comprises 17 residues. Here the CDR3 reads CASRRGQGAAGANVLTF. The CDR3 DNA is TGTGCCAGCAGACGCGGACAGGGGGCGGCGGGGGCCAACGTCCTGACTTTC.

In its sample, this clonotype was seen many times. This chain uses TRBV7-8 with TRBJ1-1; 7 nucleotides agree with TRBD1. The CDR3 has 14 amino acids. The V and J ends lost 5 bases and 0 bases, in that order; junction bases with no gene match: 3. Looked up from germline, CDR1 is SGHVS and CDR2 is FQNEAQ. CDR3 in DNA: TGTGCCAGCAGCCAAGGGGGCTTGAACACTGAAGCTTTCTTT. Protein: CASSQGGLNTEAFF.

This clonotype has a handful of counts. The V and J genes are TRBV12-3 or TRBV12-4 and TRBJ1-6; D remains unclear. This CDR3 is 18 amino acids long. Trimming pared 3 bases from V and 0 bases from J, leaving 15 bases between. CDR3 in amino acids: CASSLLSGRGSYNSPLHF. The DNA of the CDR3 is TGTGCCAGCAGTTTGCTCAGTGGTCGGGGCTCCTATAATTCACCCCTCCACTTT.

This sequence joins TRBV7-2 and TRBJ1-1; the D is unclear. CDR3 length equals 14 residues. The ends were cut back, 1 base at V and 7 bases at J, with 13 bases in the middle. Germline V lookup: CDR1 SGHTA, CDR2 FQGNSA. The CDR3: CASSLGLSSGEAFF. The CDR3 DNA is TGTGCCAGCAGCTTAGGCTTGAGTAGCGGTGAAGCTTTCTTT. The variable domain in full, with the rest retrieved from reference TRBV7-2 and TRBJ1-1, is GAGVSQSPSNKVTEKGKDVELRCDPISGHTALYWYRQSLGQGLEFLIYFQGNSAPDKSGLPSDRFSAERTGGSVSTLTIQRTQQEDSAVYLCASSLGLSSGEAFFGQGTRLTVV.

The sample holds many counts of this clonotype. This sequence joins TRBV6-1 and TRBJ1-5, with a weak D call TRBD1 (6 bases). Trimming took 2 bases from V and 6 from J, leaving 20 bases between them. The CDR3 is made up of 17 amino acids. Germline V gene sequence: CDR1 MNHNS, CDR2 SASEGT. CDR3 amino acids: CASSERGRPTFGQPQHF. CDR3 DNA: TGTGCCAGCAGTGAAAGGGGGAGGCCGACGTTCGGTCAGCCCCAGCATTTT.